The T cell receptor beta chain described here comes from a study of blood T cell repertoires in COVID-19. Across the study: In each case, the material was cDNA or gDNA derived from T cells, B-cell-depleted T cells, or PBMCs.

As originally analysed: Researchers report that nucleated cell counts were estimated from reference gene primer amplification. Libraries were prepared by immunoSEQ multiplex PCR; TCRdb keeps only in-frame clonotypes and omits some of them. D and trimming were read from the DNA, whereas the V and J calls and clone size are those reported in that table. This table has under 250,000 clones, around 83% appearing once. The CDR3 contains 15 residues. The V gene's germline CDR1 is MNHEY and CDR2 SMNVEV (reference sequence). V lost 2 bases to trimming and J lost 4 bases, with 14 bases between them. This clonotype originated in a man under 40 who had recovered from COVID-19. The J gene is TRBJ1-2, the V gene TRBV27; TRBD1 is a possible D gene (6 bases). Sequencing was performed on peripheral blood. The CDR3 region is CASSLRATGSYGYTF. As DNA, the CDR3 is TGTGCCAGCAGTTTAAGAGCGACAGGTTCCTATGGCTACACCTTC.